The rows below give T cell receptor beta chains drawn from one sample of a study of siplizumab effects on memory and regulatory T cells. TCRdb keeps only in-frame clones here, not all; method: immunoSEQ multiplex PCR. Found here are 70,000 to 95,000 clones, around 97% of them singletons; the top ten hold 0.031%. The sequencing sample was made of naive CD4+ T cells sorted from blood. The receptor set was obtained from a human donor in good health. Each CDR3 is given with its conserved first and last residue. The order of the fields is CDR3 protein, CDR3 DNA, V gene, D gene, J gene, clone size. A D gene is named only where the DNA matches it firmly. Rows may omit the clone size; those that give it use once, few, many or a size class.

CASSLGRTSYGYTF | TGCGCCAGCAGCTTGGGCAGGACGAGCTATGGCTACACCTTC | TRBV5-1 | - | TRBJ1-2 | once
CSVRGDSYEQYF | TGCAGCGTTCGGGGTGACTCCTACGAGCAGTACTTC | TRBV29-1 | - | TRBJ2-7 | -
CASSVYDDRGYNEQFF | TGTGCCAGCAGCGTATATGATGACAGGGGTTACAATGAGCAGTTCTTC | TRBV9 | TRBD1 | TRBJ2-1 | -
CASSPNQETQYF | TGCGCCAGCAGTCCCAATCAAGAGACCCAGTACTTC | TRBV10-1 | - | TRBJ2-5 | -
CASSRTGTLSTDTQYF | TGCGCCAGCAGCCGAACCGGGACTCTAAGCACAGATACGCAGTATTTT | TRBV4-1 | - | TRBJ2-3 | -
CTSPDRGPSNQPQHF | TGCACCAGCCCGGACAGGGGGCCTAGCAATCAGCCCCAGCATTTT | TRBV1 | - | TRBJ1-5 | -
CASSNRGGWNEQFF | TGTGCCAGCAGTAACCGCGGGGGGTGGAATGAGCAGTTCTTC | TRBV9 | TRBD2 | TRBJ2-1 | -
CASSQNQVAGETQYF | TGCGCCAGCAGCCAAAATCAAGTAGCGGGAGAGACCCAGTACTTC | TRBV4-1 | TRBD2 | TRBJ2-5 | -
CASSEQGPNYGYTF | TGTGCCAGCAGCGAACAGGGCCCAAACTATGGCTACACCTTC | TRBV6-1 | - | TRBJ1-2 | -
CASSQEGTSGYQETQYF | TGCGCCAGCAGCCAAGAGGGCACTAGCGGTTACCAAGAGACCCAGTACTTC | TRBV4-1 | TRBD2 | TRBJ2-5 | once
CASSPRGAGGIEQFF | TGTGCCAGCAGCCCCAGGGGAGCGGGGGGAATTGAGCAGTTCTTC | TRBV9 | TRBD2 | TRBJ2-1 | -
CASSTGQGGVAFF | TGTGCCAGCAGCACCGGACAGGGTGGAGTAGCTTTCTTT | TRBV7-3 | TRBD1 | TRBJ1-1 | -
CASSLDRPPGEQYF | TGTGCCAGCAGCTTGGATAGGCCTCCTGGCGAGCAGTACTTC | TRBV5-4 | - | TRBJ2-7 | -
CASSLGAILTYEQYF | TGTGCCAGCAGCTTAGGGGCGATCCTAACCTACGAGCAGTACTTC | TRBV7-2 | - | TRBJ2-7 | -
CASSETGTGLEKLFF | TGTGCCAGCAGTGAGACCGGGACAGGGTTAGAAAAACTGTTTTTT | TRBV25-1 | TRBD1 | TRBJ1-4 | -
CASSFKIGIAEKLFF | TGTGCCAGCAGTTTCAAGATCGGGATTGCGGAAAAACTGTTTTTT | TRBV28 | - | TRBJ1-4 | -
CASSPSGPEAFF | TGCGCCAGCAGCCCTTCTGGACCTGAAGCTTTCTTT | TRBV4-1 | - | TRBJ1-1 | -
CASSDSSQGYNSPLHF | TGTGCCAGCAGTGACTCGAGCCAGGGTTATAATTCACCCCTCCACTTT | TRBV6-4 | - | TRBJ1-6 | -
CASSHPQTGGYTF | TGCGCCAGCAGCCATCCTCAGACGGGGGGCTACACCTTC | TRBV5-1 | - | TRBJ1-2 | -
CASSLSIQETQYF | TGTGCCAGCAGCTTGAGCATCCAAGAGACCCAGTACTTC | TRBV5-4 | - | TRBJ2-5 | once
CASSPQPSGLYNEQFF | TGTGCCAGCAGCCCCCAACCCTCGGGTCTTTACAATGAGCAGTTCTTC | TRBV9 | - | TRBJ2-1 | -
CASSEFYGLGGEQFF | TGTGCCAGCAGTGAATTTTATGGGTTGGGGGGTGAGCAGTTCTTC | TRBV6-1 | - | TRBJ2-1 | -
CASSPGGGEEQPQHF | TGTGCCAGCAGTCCCGGGGGGGGAGAGGAGCAGCCCCAGCATTTT | TRBV28 | - | TRBJ1-5 | -
CASSPTGGLSNSPLHF | TGTGCCAGCAGTCCGACAGGGGGACTTTCTAATTCACCCCTCCACTTT | TRBV2 | TRBD1 | TRBJ1-6 | once
CATSREPLGSAYEQYF | TGTGCCACCAGCAGAGAGCCCCTAGGTTCGGCGTACGAGCAGTACTTC | TRBV15 | - | TRBJ2-7 | -
CASSLYGTSNEQFF | TGTGCCAGCAGCTTATACGGTACCTCCAATGAGCAGTTCTTC | TRBV11-3 | - | TRBJ2-1 | -
CASSELPGVDTQYF | TGTGCCAGCAGTGAATTGCCGGGGGTAGATACGCAGTATTTT | TRBV6-1 | - | TRBJ2-3 | -
CASSPRATVSTDTQYF | TGTGCCAGCAGCCCCCGGGCTACGGTTAGCACAGATACGCAGTATTTT | TRBV9 | - | TRBJ2-3 | -
CASSLVSRVGYNEQFF | TGTGCCAGCAGCTTAGTTAGCAGGGTGGGCTACAATGAGCAGTTCTTC | TRBV7-9 | - | TRBJ2-1 | -
CASNPSGTGELFF | TGTGCCAGCAACCCTAGCGGCACCGGGGAGCTGTTTTTT | TRBV6-5 | TRBD2 | TRBJ2-2 | -
CASTDRENTEAFF | TGTGCCAGCACCGACAGGGAGAACACTGAAGCTTTCTTT | TRBV7-9 | TRBD1 | TRBJ1-1 | -
CATSPGGTVYNEQFF | TGTGCCACCAGCCCAGGTGGGACGGTCTACAATGAGCAGTTCTTC | TRBV15 | - | TRBJ2-1 | -
CASGLSLTEAFF | TGTGCTAGTGGTTTAAGTCTCACTGAAGCTTTCTTT | TRBV12-5 | - | TRBJ1-1 | -
CASSYDRGYGYTF | TGTGCCAGCAGTTACGACAGGGGATATGGCTACACCTTC | TRBV6-5 | TRBD1 | TRBJ1-2 | -
CASSLGVSSYNEQFF | TGTGCCAGCAGCTTGGGAGTTAGCTCCTACAATGAGCAGTTCTTC | TRBV7-3 | - | TRBJ2-1 | -
CASSLALTSGGMDEQFF | TGTGCCAGCAGCTTAGCCCTGACTAGCGGGGGTATGGACGAGCAGTTCTTC | TRBV7-2 | TRBD2 | TRBJ2-1 | -
CASSIIGGASYEQYF | TGTGCCAGTAGTATAATAGGAGGGGCTTCCTACGAGCAGTACTTC | TRBV19 | - | TRBJ2-7 | -
CASSEWGTNEKLFF | TGTGCCAGCAGTGAATGGGGAACTAATGAAAAACTGTTTTTT | TRBV2 | - | TRBJ1-4 | -
CASSAGQVGTDTQYF | TGTGCCAGCAGCGCGGGACAGGTGGGCACAGATACGCAGTATTTT | TRBV5-4 | TRBD1 | TRBJ2-3 | -
CASSIPGGDTQYF | TGTGCCAGCAGCATCCCGGGGGGGGATACGCAGTATTTT | TRBV5-4 | TRBD2 | TRBJ2-3 | -
CASSYKRGAYEQYF | TGTGCCAGCAGCTACAAGCGGGGGGCCTACGAGCAGTACTTC | TRBV28 | TRBD2 | TRBJ2-7 | -